This T cell receptor beta chain was identified during a study of T cells in Graves' hyperthyroidism and ophthalmopathy. Authors of the study amplified TCR beta CDR3 regions from RNA transcripts. A set of HTBI primers served as the primers for a first-round RT-PCR of the TCR CDR3. TCRdb used MiXCR to reprocess the multiplex PCR reads, holding one entry per CDR3 protein. The data contain 300,000 to 450,000 distinct CDR3 sequences, 15% of them singletons. This clonotype came up many times. The receptor's source is a woman aged 25-40 years with Graves' hyperthyroidism. The specimen was blood.

In DNA form, the CDR3 reads TGTGCCAGCACCCCGGGACAGGAGCAGTACTTC. Amino acid sequence: CASTPGQEQYF. The rearrangement links TRBV12-3 or TRBV12-4 to TRBJ2-7, with 7 bases matching TRBD1. With 7 bases clipped from V and 7 bases from J, the junction kept 4 bases outside the gene matches. The CDR3 consists of 11 residues.